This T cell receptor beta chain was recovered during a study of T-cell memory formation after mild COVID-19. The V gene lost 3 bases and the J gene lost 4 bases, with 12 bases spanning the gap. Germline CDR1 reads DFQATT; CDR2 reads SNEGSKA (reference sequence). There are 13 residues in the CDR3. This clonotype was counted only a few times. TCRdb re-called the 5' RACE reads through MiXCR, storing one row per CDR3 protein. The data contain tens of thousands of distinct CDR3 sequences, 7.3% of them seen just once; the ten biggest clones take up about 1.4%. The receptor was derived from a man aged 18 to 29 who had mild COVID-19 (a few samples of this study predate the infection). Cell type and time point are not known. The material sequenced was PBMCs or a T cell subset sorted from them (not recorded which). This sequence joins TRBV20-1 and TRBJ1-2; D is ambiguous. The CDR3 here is CSASSASRYGYTF. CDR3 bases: TGCAGTGCTAGTTCTGCATCCCGCTATGGCTACACCTTC.